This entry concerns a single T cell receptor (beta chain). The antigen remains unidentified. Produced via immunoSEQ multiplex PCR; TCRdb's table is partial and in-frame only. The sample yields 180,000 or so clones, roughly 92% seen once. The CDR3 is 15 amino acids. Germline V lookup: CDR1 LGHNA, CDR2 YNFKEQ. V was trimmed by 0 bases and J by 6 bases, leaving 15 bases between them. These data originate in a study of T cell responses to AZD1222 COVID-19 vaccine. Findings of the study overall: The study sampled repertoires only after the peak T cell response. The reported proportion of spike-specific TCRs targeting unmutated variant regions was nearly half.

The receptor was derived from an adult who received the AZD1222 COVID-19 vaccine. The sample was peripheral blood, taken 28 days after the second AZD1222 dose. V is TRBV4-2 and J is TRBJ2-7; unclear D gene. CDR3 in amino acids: CASSQDHGPVSEQYF. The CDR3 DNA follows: TGTGCCAGCAGCCAAGATCATGGGCCCGTAAGCGAGCAGTACTTC.